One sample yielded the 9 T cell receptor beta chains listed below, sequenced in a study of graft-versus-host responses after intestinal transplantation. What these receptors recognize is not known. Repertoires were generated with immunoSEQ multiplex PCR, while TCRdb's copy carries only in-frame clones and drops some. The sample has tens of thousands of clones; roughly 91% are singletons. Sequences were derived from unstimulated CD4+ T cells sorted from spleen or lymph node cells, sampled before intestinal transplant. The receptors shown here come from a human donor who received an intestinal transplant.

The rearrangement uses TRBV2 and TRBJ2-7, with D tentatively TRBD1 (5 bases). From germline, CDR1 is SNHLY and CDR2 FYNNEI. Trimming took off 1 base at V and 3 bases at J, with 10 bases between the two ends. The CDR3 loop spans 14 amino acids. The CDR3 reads CASSEEQVFYEQYF. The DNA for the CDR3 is TGTGCCAGCAGTGAAGAACAGGTTTTCTACGAGCAGTACTTC.

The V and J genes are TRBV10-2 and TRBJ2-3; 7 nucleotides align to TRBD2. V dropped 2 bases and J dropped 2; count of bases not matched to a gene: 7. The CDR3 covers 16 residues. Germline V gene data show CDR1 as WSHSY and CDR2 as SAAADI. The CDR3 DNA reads TGCGCCAGCAGTGAGGCAGCGGGGTCCTACACAGATACGCAGTATTTT. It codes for CASSEAAGSYTDTQYF.

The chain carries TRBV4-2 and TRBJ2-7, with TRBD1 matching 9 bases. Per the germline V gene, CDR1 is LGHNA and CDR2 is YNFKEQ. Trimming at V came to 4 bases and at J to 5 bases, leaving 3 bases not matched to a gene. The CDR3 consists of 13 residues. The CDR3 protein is CASSRRQGDEQYF. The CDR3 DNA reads TGTGCCAGCAGCCGTCGACAGGGGGACGAGCAGTACTTC.

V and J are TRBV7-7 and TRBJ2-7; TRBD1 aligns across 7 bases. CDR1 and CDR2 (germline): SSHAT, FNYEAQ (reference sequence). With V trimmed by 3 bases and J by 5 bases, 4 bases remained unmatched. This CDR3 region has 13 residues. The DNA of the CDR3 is TGTGCCAGCAGCTTGTCCACAGGGGACGAGCAGTACTTC. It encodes CASSLSTGDEQYF.

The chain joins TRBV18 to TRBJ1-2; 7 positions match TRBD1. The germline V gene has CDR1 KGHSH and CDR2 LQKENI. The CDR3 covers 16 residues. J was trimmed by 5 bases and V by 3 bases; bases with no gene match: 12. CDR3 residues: CASSPQTGMERYGYTF. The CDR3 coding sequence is TGTGCCAGCTCACCCCAGACAGGGATGGAGAGGTATGGCTACACCTTC.

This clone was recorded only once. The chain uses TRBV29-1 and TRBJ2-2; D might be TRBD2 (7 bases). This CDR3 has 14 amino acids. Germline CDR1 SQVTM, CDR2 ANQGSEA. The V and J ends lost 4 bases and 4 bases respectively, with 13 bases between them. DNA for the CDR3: TGCAGCGTTGGTTGGGGGGGGGCCACCGGGGAGCTGTTTTTT. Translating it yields CSVGWGGATGELFF.

The CDR3 sequence is CASSPRTESYEQYF. CDR3 DNA sequence: TGTGCCAGCAGCCCGCGGACAGAATCCTACGAGCAGTACTTC. The chain links TRBV9 to TRBJ2-7; D may be TRBD1 (6 bases). Per the germline V gene, CDR1 is SGDLS and CDR2 is YYNGEE. The CDR3 totals 14 residues. The ends were cut back, 4 bases at V and 1 base at J, with 12 bases in the middle. The variable domain in full, completed from reference TRBV9 and TRBJ2-7, reads DSGVTQTPKHLITATGQRVTLRCSPRSGDLSVYWYQQSLDQGLQFLIQYYNGEERAKGNILERFSAQQFPDLHSELNLSSLELGDSALYFCASSPRTESYEQYFGPGTRLTVT.

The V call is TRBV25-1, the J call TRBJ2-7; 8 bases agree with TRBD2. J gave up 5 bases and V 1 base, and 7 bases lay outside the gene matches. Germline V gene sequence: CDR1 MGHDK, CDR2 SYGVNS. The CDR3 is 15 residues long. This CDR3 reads CASSEFSGGADEQYF. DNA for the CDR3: TGTGCCAGCAGTGAATTTTCGGGGGGGGCCGACGAGCAGTACTTC.

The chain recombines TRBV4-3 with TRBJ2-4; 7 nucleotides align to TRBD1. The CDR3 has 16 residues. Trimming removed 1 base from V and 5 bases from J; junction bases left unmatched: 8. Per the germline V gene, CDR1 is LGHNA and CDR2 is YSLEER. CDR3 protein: CASSQGTGGLQNIQYF. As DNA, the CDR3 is TGCGCCAGCAGCCAAGGGACAGGAGGACTCCAAAACATTCAGTACTTC.